Shown below are 11 T cell receptor beta chains from a single sample sequenced in a study of cytomegalovirus exposure and HLA in healthy donors. Use of 60 Vbeta and 13 Jbeta primers characterized the PCR. Clones were read by immunoSEQ multiplex PCR, and TCRdb kept only the in-frame ones, dropping some. In the table there are 150,000 to 160,000 clones, around 82% of which are singletons. Source material: PBMCs. Receptor source: a woman aged 45-60 years in good health and CMV-seropositive.

The chain is built from TRBV30 and TRBJ2-1; TRBD1 might be the D (6 bases). Germline values: CDR1 GTSNPN, CDR2 SVGIG (reference sequence). Trimming pared 1 base from V and 15 bases from J, leaving 28 bases between. The CDR3 contains 16 residues. The CDR3 loop is CAWSGPRQPWIGGWFF. CDR3 sequence (DNA): TGTGCCTGGAGTGGACCCCGGCAGCCCTGGATAGGGGGTTGGTTCTTC.

The chain combines TRBV9 with TRBJ2-1, with 10 bases fitting TRBD2. The J segment lost 6 bases and the V segment lost 3 bases, leaving 6 bases of the junction unmatched. This CDR3 is built from 15 residues. Germline CDR1 and CDR2: SGDLS and YYNGEE. This CDR3 reads CASSASGGVFNEQFF. In DNA, the CDR3 is TGTGCCAGCAGCGCGAGCGGGGGGGTATTCAATGAGCAGTTCTTC.

The chain employs TRBV10-2 and TRBJ1-1; 7 bases map to TRBD1. The germline V gene encodes CDR1 WSHSY and CDR2 SAAADI. CDR3 length: 14 amino acids. The V gene end was trimmed by 6 bases and the J gene end by 0 bases; junction bases not matched to a gene: 4. The CDR3 here is CASRTGQMNTEAFF. The CDR3 coding sequence is TGCGCCAGCAGAACGGGACAGATGAACACTGAAGCTTTCTTT.

The chain combines TRBV4-2 with TRBJ1-4; weak D call: TRBD1 (6 bases). This CDR3 has 14 residues. CDR1 is LGHNA, CDR2 YNFKEQ, per germline. Between the trimmed V and J ends, which lost 3 bases and 3 bases, there was a span of 8 bases. CDR3 in DNA: TGTGCCAGCAGCCAGGGGGCAGCTAATGAAAAACTGTTTTTT. Its translation: CASSQGAANEKLFF.

The chain recombines TRBV9 with TRBJ2-5; 7 bases are a match to TRBD1. The CDR3 covers 15 residues. Losses at the gene ends were 1 base for V and 3 bases for J; bases not matched to a gene: 6. Germline V gene lookup returns CDR1 SGDLS and CDR2 YYNGEE. CDR3: CASSVSGTAKETQYF. CDR3 DNA: TGTGCCAGCAGCGTAAGTGGGACAGCCAAAGAGACCCAGTACTTC.

This clone came up a few times. CDR3: CASSQEAFYNEQFF. The CDR3, as DNA: TGCGCCAGCAGCCAAGAGGCATTTTACAATGAGCAGTTCTTC. V and J are TRBV4-1 and TRBJ2-1, with D uncertain. There are 14 residues in the CDR3. The ends were cut back, 0 bases at V and 4 bases at J, with 7 bases in the middle. Germline CDR1 MGHRA, CDR2 YSYEKL.

This chain links TRBV9 with TRBJ1-1; tentative D call: TRBD1 (6 bases). Germline loops: CDR1 SGDLS, CDR2 YYNGEE. V was clipped by 4 bases and J by 1 base, with 20 bases between them. The length of the CDR3 is 17 residues. The chain's CDR3 is CASSFSGGRRPNTEAFF. DNA for the CDR3: TGTGCCAGCAGCTTCTCTGGGGGCCGCCGTCCGAACACTGAAGCTTTCTTT.

The rearrangement uses TRBV27 and TRBJ1-5; 10 bases are shared with TRBD1. CDR3 length: 18 amino acids. CDR1 and CDR2 from the germline V gene are MNHEY and SMNVEV (reference sequence). The J segment lost 3 bases and the V segment lost 5 bases, leaving 13 bases of the junction unmatched. The CDR3 nucleotides read TGTGCCAGCAGTCCCAGGACAGGGGGGCAGGTGGTCAATCAGCCCCAGCATTTT. Translation gives CASSPRTGGQVVNQPQHF.

The chain employs TRBV2 and TRBJ1-4; TRBD1 agrees at 8 bases. Germline lookup yields CDR1 SNHLY and CDR2 FYNNEI. J was trimmed by 7 bases and V by 2 bases; bases with no gene match: 6. The CDR3 totals 15 residues. The CDR3 here is CASSETGGKAEKLFF. As DNA, the CDR3 is TGTGCCAGCAGTGAAACAGGGGGGAAGGCTGAAAAACTGTTTTTT.

CDR3 nucleotide sequence: TGTGCCATCAGGCTTCGACAGGGGCGTAACGAGCAGTACTTC. Its translation: CAIRLRQGRNEQYF. This chain uses TRBV10-3 with TRBJ2-7, with TRBD1 matching 8 bases. The CDR3 covers 14 residues. Germline V CDR1 and CDR2: ENHRY, SYGVKD. Trimming took 6 bases from V and 5 from J; bases not matched to a gene: 9.

The chain couples TRBV19 to TRBJ1-1; 8 positions match TRBD1. Unmatched junction bases numbered 0, after V lost 6 bases and J lost 3 bases. CDR1 LNHDA and CDR2 SQIVND come from the germline V gene (reference sequence). This CDR3 has 12 amino acids. CDR3 in DNA: TGTGCCAGTAGGGACAGGGACACTGAAGCTTTCTTT. Amino acid sequence: CASRDRDTEAFF.